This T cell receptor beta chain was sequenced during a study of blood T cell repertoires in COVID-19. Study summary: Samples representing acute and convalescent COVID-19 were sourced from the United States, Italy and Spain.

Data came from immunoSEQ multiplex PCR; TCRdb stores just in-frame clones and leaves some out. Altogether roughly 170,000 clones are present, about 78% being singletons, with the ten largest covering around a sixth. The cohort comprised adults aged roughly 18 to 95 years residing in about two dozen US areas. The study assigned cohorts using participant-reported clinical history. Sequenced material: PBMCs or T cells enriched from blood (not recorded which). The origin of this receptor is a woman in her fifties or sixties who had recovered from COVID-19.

The DNA of the CDR3 is TGTGCCAGCACCCCACAGAACACCGGGGAGCTGTTTTTT. It translates to CASTPQNTGELFF. The rearrangement links TRBV6-5 to TRBJ2-2; D gene uncertain. This CDR3 has 13 amino acids. Trimming left V 7 bases short and J 1 base short, with 7 bases between. Germline assignment: CDR1 MNHEY and CDR2 SVGAGI.